The 11 T cell receptor beta chains presented below share a single source sample, sequenced in a study of blood T cell repertoires in COVID-19. Profiled with immunoSEQ multiplex PCR; TCRdb holds only in-frame clones, not every one. The data show about 30,000 clones, approximately 86% seen once. Material: peripheral blood. All receptors come from a human donor in a cohort sampled during active COVID-19.

The chain links TRBV11-2 to TRBJ1-6, with D perhaps TRBD1 (6 bases). CDR3 length: 15 amino acids. Germline V gives CDR1 SGHAT, CDR2 FQNNGV. Trimming took off 3 bases at V and 8 bases at J, with 14 bases between the two ends. The CDR3 region has the DNA TGTGCCAGCAGCTTGCGTACAGGGCCATATTCACCCCTCCACTTT. It codes for CASSLRTGPYSPLHF.

J is TRBJ1-3 and V is TRBV3-1 (or the pseudogene TRBV3-2), with TRBD1 identical over 7 bases. The CDR3 is made up of 14 amino acids. Germline V gives CDR1 LGHDT, CDR2 YNNKEL (reference sequence). V lost 7 bases, J lost 5 bases, and 8 bases stayed unmatched. The CDR3 is CASTQTGRRNTIYF. DNA of the CDR3: TGTGCCAGCACACAGACAGGGCGCAGAAACACCATATATTTT.

The chain couples TRBV30 to TRBJ1-5; D may be TRBD1 (6 bases). V lost 0 bases, J lost 0 bases, and 12 bases lay in between. CDR3 size: 16 residues. Germline loops: CDR1 GTSNPN, CDR2 SVGIG (reference sequence). CDR3 DNA: TGTGCCTGGAGTGTACGGGGACAACCTAGCAATCAGCCCCAGCATTTT. Its protein product is CAWSVRGQPSNQPQHF.

The chain combines TRBV30 with TRBJ1-2, with D possibly TRBD1 on 5 matching bases. Deletions cut 0 bases from V and 7 bases from J, with 12 bases between. This CDR3 contains 13 residues. Germline values: CDR1 GTSNPN, CDR2 SVGIG (reference sequence). The CDR3 DNA follows: TGTGCCTGGAGTGTGGGTGGGGCCGGTGGCTACACCTTC. Its translation: CAWSVGGAGGYTF.

The chain couples TRBV7-9 to TRBJ2-6; TRBD2 matches 10 bases. V lost 5 bases and J lost 0; bases outside the gene matches: 4. The CDR3 runs 17 residues. Germline V gene lookup returns CDR1 SEHNR and CDR2 FQNEAQ (reference sequence). The CDR3 bases are TGTGCCAGCAGCCGGACTAGCGGCAGCTCTGGGGCCAACGTCCTGACTTTC. It translates to CASSRTSGSSGANVLTF.

For this clone: The sample has other DNA sequences that encode this CDR3 too. The chain recombines TRBV12-3 or TRBV12-4 with TRBJ1-2; 8 nucleotides agree with TRBD1. There are 13 residues in the CDR3. Germline trimming cut 5 bases from V and 5 bases from J; bases unmatched to any gene: 4. The CDR3 DNA reads TGTGCCAGCAGTCCCGGACAGGGATATGGCTACACCTTC. The encoded protein is CASSPGQGYGYTF.

The gene calls are TRBV5-1 and TRBJ2-3; D is possibly TRBD2 (7 bases). The germline gives CDR1 SGHRS, CDR2 YFSETQ. V lost 4 bases and J lost 4, with 16 bases in between. This CDR3 region has 15 residues. CDR3 DNA sequence: TGCGCCAGCAGCAGGAAGGCGGGGGCCGCAGATACGCAGTATTTT. Its translation is CASSRKAGAADTQYF.

This sequence joins TRBV2 and TRBJ2-7; 13 nucleotides match TRBD2. Germline V gene data show CDR1 as SNHLY and CDR2 as FYNNEI. V shed 5 bases and J 5 bases; nucleotides not matched to a gene: 3. The CDR3 extends over 14 amino acids. The CDR3 is CASSLLAGGNEQYF. DNA for the CDR3: TGTGCCAGCAGTTTACTAGCGGGGGGGAACGAGCAGTACTTC.

This chain joins TRBV5-4 and TRBJ2-1; the match to TRBD2 covers 7 bases. The CDR3 has 16 amino acids. CDR1 is SGHNT, CDR2 YYREEE, per germline (reference sequence). The V gene end was trimmed by 4 bases and the J gene end by 5 bases; junction bases not matched to a gene: 12. The CDR3 DNA sequence: TGTGCCAGCAGCAGGCTTTCTAGCGGACCTCACAATGAGCAGTTCTTC. It encodes CASSRLSSGPHNEQFF. Combining the CDR3 with reference TRBV5-4 and TRBJ2-1 gives the whole variable domain ETGVTQSPTHLIKTRGQQVTLRCSSQSGHNTVSWYQQALGQGPQFIFQYYREEENGRGNFPPRFSGLQFPNYSSELNVNALELDDSALYLCASSRLSSGPHNEQFFGPGTRLTVL.

The rearrangement links TRBV3-1 (or the pseudogene TRBV3-2) to TRBJ1-6; TRBD1 might be the D (5 bases). Trimming pared 6 bases from V and 5 bases from J, leaving 14 bases between. The CDR3 runs to 15 residues. Germline CDR1 reads LGHDT; CDR2 reads YNNKEL (reference sequence). DNA for the CDR3: TGTGCCAGCAGGGGGGAGGGGATCGATAATTCACCCCTCCACTTT. Translated: CASRGEGIDNSPLHF.

The chain uses TRBV6-2 or TRBV6-3 and TRBJ2-1; possible D gene TRBD2, 6 bases. The CDR3 has 15 amino acids. Trimming cost V 2 bases and J 7 bases, with 15 bases left between them. CDR1 and CDR2 from the germline V gene are MNHEY and SVGEGT. DNA of the CDR3: TGTGCCAGCAGTTACGTTCGGGGACTCTTGAATGAGCAGTTCTTC. Protein: CASSYVRGLLNEQFF.